This T cell receptor beta chain was recorded in a study of T cell changes during pregnancy in multiple sclerosis. The germline V gene encodes CDR1 SEHNR and CDR2 FQNEAQ (reference sequence). V was cut by 2 bases and J by 7 bases, with 15 bases left in between. This CDR3 contains 15 residues. The method was immunoSEQ multiplex PCR; TCRdb's version includes in-frame clones alone and lacks a portion of them. In the table there are some 29,000 clones, around 90% of which are singletons. The receptor was derived from a female donor with multiple sclerosis, enrolled in a pregnancy study. The gene calls are TRBV7-9 and TRBJ2-1; possible D gene TRBD2, 6 bases. The sequences come from CD8+ T cells from peripheral blood mononuclear cells, collected before pregnancy. DNA of the CDR3: TGTGCCAGCAGCTTATTAACGGGAGACCTGAATGAGCAGTTCTTC. This codes for CASSLLTGDLNEQFF.